This T cell receptor (beta chain) was recovered during a study of cytomegalovirus exposure and HLA in healthy donors. V lost 3 bases and J lost 10; bases outside the gene matches: 6. Germline values: CDR1 MNHEY, CDR2 SMNVEV (reference sequence). The CDR3 extends over 14 amino acids. This clone was observed once. Its antigen is unknown. Primers included in the PCR were 60 Vbeta and 13 Jbeta primers. Sequenced by immunoSEQ multiplex PCR; TCRdb stores in-frame clones only, minus some. The repertoire holds some 120,000 clones, about 81% seen once, with 0.95% to 1.4% in the top ten. Study-wide points: Generally TCR sequences proved uncommon, though certain public TCRs appeared in numerous donors. The authors assumed roughly uniform sequencing depth across donors for presence/absence analyses. Researchers reportedly found TCR beta sequences accurately predicted most subjects' HLA-A and HLA-B alleles.

The TCR sequence derives from a woman in her 30s in good health and CMV-seronegative. This rearrangement joins TRBV27 to TRBJ2-1, with 10 bases identical to TRBD2. Sequenced sample: PBMCs. CDR3 protein: CASSFLSGRGEQFF. The CDR3 bases are TGTGCCAGCAGTTTCCTGAGCGGGAGGGGGGAGCAGTTCTTC.